This section outlines one T cell receptor beta chain sequence together with its context. Antigen unknown. Use of 60 Vbeta and 13 Jbeta primers characterized the PCR. Profiling relied on immunoSEQ multiplex PCR, and the TCRdb table lists in-frame clones only, not all of them. The sample carries approximately 140,000 clones, 70% to 85% recorded once. This CDR3 has 16 amino acids. V was clipped by 0 bases and J by 3 bases, with 12 bases between them. Per the germline V gene, CDR1 is LNHDA and CDR2 is SQIVND (reference sequence). The entry originates in a study of cytomegalovirus exposure and HLA in healthy donors. Whole-study findings and limits: Segments of the TCR beta V type were, in most cases, productive about 87% or about 30% of the time in an earlier analysis. Some TCR beta chains (around 180 of them) were listed as cytomegalovirus-associated.

The chain employs TRBV19 and TRBJ1-5; D remains unclear. This TCR derives from a woman between 50 and 59 years old in good health and CMV-seropositive. The sequenced material came from PBMCs. The CDR3 DNA is TGTGCCAGTAGTATAGACAACAGCTTAATCAATCAGCCCCAGCATTTT. Encoded protein: CASSIDNSLINQPQHF.